The 20 T cell receptor beta chains reported below all come from one sample, sequenced in a study of blood T cell repertoires in COVID-19. Clones were sequenced by immunoSEQ multiplex PCR, and TCRdb holds only the in-frame ones, with some missing. Of about 490,000 clones in the sample, approximately 83% are singletons; the top ten hold approximately 2.9%. Material: peripheral blood. These receptors were obtained from a human donor in a cohort sampled during active COVID-19.

As to this clone: Other nucleotide sequences from this sample produce the same CDR3. V is TRBV30 and J is TRBJ2-3, with 10 bases that match TRBD2. Per the germline V gene, CDR1 is GTSNPN and CDR2 is SVGIG (reference sequence). V shed 3 bases, J shed 1 base, and the junction held 4 bases outside the gene matches. CDR3 length equals 15 residues. The CDR3 loop reads CAWSLGLAGTDTQYF. CDR3 sequence (DNA): TGTGCCTGGAGCCTCGGACTAGCGGGCACAGATACGCAGTATTTT.

The CDR3 DNA sequence: TGTGCCACCAGCGGGCTCGCGGGACTAGCGGGACTCACCGGGGAGCTGTTTTTT. Translation gives CATSGLAGLAGLTGELFF. The gene calls are TRBV15 and TRBJ2-2, with 13 nucleotides matching TRBD2. The CDR3 has 18 amino acids. CDR1 is LNHNV and CDR2 is YYDKDF in the germline V gene (reference sequence). The V gene end was trimmed by 5 bases and the J gene end by 4 bases; junction bases not matched to a gene: 10.

The chain uses TRBV5-4 and TRBJ2-1; perhaps TRBD2 as D (6 bases). The V and J ends lost 6 bases and 7 bases respectively, with 20 bases between them. The germline gives CDR1 SGHNT, CDR2 YYREEE (reference sequence). CDR3 length: 15 amino acids. CDR3 in amino acids: CASTTWLAMGNEQFF. The CDR3 region has the DNA TGTGCCAGCACCACTTGGCTAGCGATGGGGAATGAGCAGTTCTTC.

V is TRBV7-6 and J is TRBJ1-6; 7 bases line up with TRBD1. CDR1 is SGHVS and CDR2 is FNYEAQ in the germline V gene. Trimming cost V 2 bases and J 6 bases; bases outside gene matches: 7. The CDR3 length is 16 residues. CDR3 bases: TGTGCCAGCAGCTTACTAAGGCAGGGGGTTAATTCACCCCTCCACTTT. Translation: CASSLLRQGVNSPLHF.

J is TRBJ1-1 and V is TRBV6-6; 7 bases align to TRBD1. Germline V gene sequence: CDR1 MNHNY, CDR2 SVGAGI (reference sequence). The CDR3 covers 14 residues. J gave up 1 base and V 6 bases, and 5 bases lay outside the gene matches. The chain's CDR3 is CASSQTGENTEAFF. CDR3 DNA sequence: TGTGCCAGCAGCCAAACAGGGGAGAACACTGAAGCTTTCTTT.

The gene calls are TRBV18 and TRBJ2-7; D possibly corresponds to TRBD2 (5 bases). Trimming shortened V by 4 bases and J by 6 bases, and 16 bases separated the two germline ends. Germline V gene sequence: CDR1 KGHSH, CDR2 LQKENI. This CDR3 region has 14 residues. The chain's CDR3 is CASSRGSDSIEQYF. For the CDR3, the DNA is TGTGCCAGCTCACGTGGGTCGGACTCAATCGAGCAGTACTTC.

Concerning this clone: Compared with germline, one end of the junction differs, possibly owing to a read error. The chain uses TRBV7-7 and TRBJ2-1; 7 bases match TRBD1. The CDR3 runs 15 residues. Germline CDR1 reads SSHAT; CDR2 reads FNYEAQ (reference sequence). CDR3 DNA sequence: TGTGCTAGCAGCTTAGAGAGGGACAGTTACAATGAGCAGTTCTTC. Translation: CASSLERDSYNEQFF.

V is TRBV4-1 and J is TRBJ1-2, with unresolved D. V shed 4 bases and J shed 8 bases, with 17 bases lying between them. The germline V gene has CDR1 MGHRA and CDR2 YSYEKL. This CDR3 spans 14 amino acids. In DNA, the CDR3 is TGCGCCAGCAGCCCCCCCCTAGCCGGTTACGGCTACACCTTC. Its protein is CASSPPLAGYGYTF.

The CDR3 coding sequence is TGTGCCAGCAGCTCCCAGGGAAGGGAGAACACTGAAGCTTTCTTT. It codes for CASSSQGRENTEAFF. This chain connects TRBV7-2 to TRBJ1-1, with a possible D match to TRBD1 (5 bases). CDR3 length equals 15 residues. Germline CDR1 reads SGHTA; CDR2 reads FQGNSA. Trimming removed 4 bases at V and 1 base at J, with 13 bases between.

V and J are TRBV15 and TRBJ2-2; 9 positions agree with TRBD1. This CDR3 has 17 residues. The germline V gene has CDR1 LNHNV and CDR2 YYDKDF (reference sequence). The ends lost 3 bases at V and 2 bases at J; junction bases unmatched: 7. This CDR3 is CATSRGITGGNTGELFF. The CDR3 region has the DNA TGTGCCACCAGCAGGGGAATTACAGGGGGCAACACCGGGGAGCTGTTTTTT.

This sequence joins TRBV3-1 (or the pseudogene TRBV3-2) and TRBJ2-6; the D is unclear. Germline loops: CDR1 LGHDT, CDR2 YNNKEL (reference sequence). The CDR3 runs to 22 residues. With 1 base removed from V and 1 base from J, the gap between germline ends came to 26 bases. DNA of the CDR3: TGTGCCAGCAGCCAAGGAGACGGGTTTGCTGTCGGCCCTTTATCTGGGGCCAACGTCCTGACTTTC. Its protein is CASSQGDGFAVGPLSGANVLTF.

V usage is TRBV5-5 and J usage is TRBJ2-7, with 7 nucleotides matching TRBD1. Germline V gives CDR1 SGHKS, CDR2 YYEKEE (reference sequence). The CDR3 consists of 16 residues. Germline trimming cut 0 bases from V and 2 bases from J; bases unmatched to any gene: 8. The CDR3 sequence is CASSLARTGVPYEQYF. The CDR3 DNA follows: TGTGCCAGCAGCTTGGCCCGGACAGGCGTCCCCTACGAGCAGTACTTC.

The chain recombines TRBV6-1 with TRBJ2-5; D is perhaps TRBD1 (5 bases). Germline V gene sequence: CDR1 MNHNS, CDR2 SASEGT. Trimming stripped 0 bases from V and 4 bases from J, with 12 bases between. The CDR3 is made up of 15 amino acids. The CDR3 bases are TGTGCCAGCAGTGAAGCCGGACATCGGGCAGAGACCCAGTACTTC. Protein product: CASSEAGHRAETQYF.

V is TRBV4-1 and J is TRBJ2-3; D is perhaps TRBD2 (6 bases). Germline assignment: CDR1 MGHRA and CDR2 YSYEKL. This CDR3 contains 15 residues. V shed 1 base and J shed 4 bases, with 12 bases lying between them. CDR3 nucleotide sequence: TGCGCCAGCAGCCAAGGCACGGGAGAGGCAGATACGCAGTATTTT. As protein: CASSQGTGEADTQYF.

The V gene is TRBV28, the J gene TRBJ2-1, with 10 bases identical to TRBD1. The ends lost 7 bases at V and 9 bases at J; junction bases unmatched: 15. The CDR3 runs to 16 residues. Germline V lookup: CDR1 MDHEN, CDR2 SYDVKM. CDR3 in amino acids: CASKFHRDRGSFEQFF. The CDR3 DNA reads as TGTGCCAGCAAATTCCATAGGGACAGGGGTTCTTTTGAGCAGTTCTTC.

The V gene is TRBV6-2 or TRBV6-3, the J gene TRBJ1-6; 8 positions agree with TRBD1. The CDR3 totals 14 residues. Per germline, CDR1 MNHEY and CDR2 SVGEGT. V shed 6 bases and J 9 bases; nucleotides not matched to a gene: 7. CDR3 DNA: TGTGCCAGCAGCCGGACAGGGATCGGTTCACCCCTCCACTTT. It yields the protein CASSRTGIGSPLHF.

The V gene is TRBV7-2, the J gene TRBJ2-2; 9 bases align to TRBD1. The CDR3 runs 14 residues. From germline, CDR1 is SGHTA and CDR2 FQGNSA. The trim removed 5 bases at V and 7 bases at J, leaving 5 bases unmatched. CDR3: CASSKDRGVGELFF. The CDR3 DNA is TGTGCCAGCAGCAAAGACAGGGGGGTCGGGGAGCTGTTTTTT.

The gene calls are TRBV2 and TRBJ1-1, with 7 bases identical to TRBD1. V lost 7 bases and J lost 1; bases outside the gene matches: 3. The CDR3 length is 13 residues. From germline, CDR1 is SNHLY and CDR2 FYNNEI. The CDR3 coding sequence is TGTGCCAGCACCGAGGGGGCGAACACTGAAGCTTTCTTT. Its protein product is CASTEGANTEAFF.

The gene calls are TRBV11-2 and TRBJ1-2; D not certain. The CDR3 runs to 13 residues. V was shortened by 2 bases and J by 3 bases, with 7 bases between the two germline ends. Germline CDR1 reads SGHAT; CDR2 reads FQNNGV. The CDR3 DNA reads as TGTGCCAGCAGCTTACCGGTTTACTATGGCTACACCTTC. Amino acids: CASSLPVYYGYTF.

The chain has TRBV7-8 and TRBJ1-5; a weak D match, TRBD1 (5 bases). V was pared by 5 bases and J by 12 bases, with 17 bases between. The CDR3 loop spans 13 amino acids. Germline-derived CDR1 and CDR2 are SGHVS and FQNEAQ. This chain's CDR3 is CASSAETVTLQHF. The CDR3 DNA is TGTGCCAGCAGCGCCGAGACAGTCACACTCCAGCATTTT.